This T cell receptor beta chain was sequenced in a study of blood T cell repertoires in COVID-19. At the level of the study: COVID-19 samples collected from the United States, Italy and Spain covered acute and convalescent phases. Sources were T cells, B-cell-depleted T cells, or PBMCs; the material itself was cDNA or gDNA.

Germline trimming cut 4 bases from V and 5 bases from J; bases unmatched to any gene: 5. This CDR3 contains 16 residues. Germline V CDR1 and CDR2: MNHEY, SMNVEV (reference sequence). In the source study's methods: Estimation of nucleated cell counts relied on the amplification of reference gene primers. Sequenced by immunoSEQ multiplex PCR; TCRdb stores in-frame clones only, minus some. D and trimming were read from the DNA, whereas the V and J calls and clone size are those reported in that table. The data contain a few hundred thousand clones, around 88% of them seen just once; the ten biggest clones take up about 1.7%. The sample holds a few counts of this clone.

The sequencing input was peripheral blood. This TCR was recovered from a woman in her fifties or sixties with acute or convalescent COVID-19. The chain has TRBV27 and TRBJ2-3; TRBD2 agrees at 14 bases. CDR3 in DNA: TGTGCCAGCAGTTCCCCGGGACTAGCGGGAGAAGATACGCAGTATTTT. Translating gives CASSSPGLAGEDTQYF.